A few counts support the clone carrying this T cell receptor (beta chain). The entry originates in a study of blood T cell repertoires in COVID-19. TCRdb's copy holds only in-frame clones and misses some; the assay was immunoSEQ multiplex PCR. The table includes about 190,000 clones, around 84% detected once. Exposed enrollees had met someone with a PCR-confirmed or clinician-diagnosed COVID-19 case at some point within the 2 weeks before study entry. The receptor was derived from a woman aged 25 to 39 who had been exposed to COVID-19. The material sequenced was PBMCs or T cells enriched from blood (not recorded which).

CDR3 DNA sequence: TGCGCCAGCAGCCAAGGGGATACAGGGGGCGTCTATGGCTACACCTTC. Translation: CASSQGDTGGVYGYTF. The rearrangement links TRBV4-3 to TRBJ1-2, with 9 positions matching TRBD1. Germline CDR1 reads LGHNA; CDR2 reads YSLEER. The length of the CDR3 is 16 residues. V shed 1 base and J 4 bases; nucleotides not matched to a gene: 7.